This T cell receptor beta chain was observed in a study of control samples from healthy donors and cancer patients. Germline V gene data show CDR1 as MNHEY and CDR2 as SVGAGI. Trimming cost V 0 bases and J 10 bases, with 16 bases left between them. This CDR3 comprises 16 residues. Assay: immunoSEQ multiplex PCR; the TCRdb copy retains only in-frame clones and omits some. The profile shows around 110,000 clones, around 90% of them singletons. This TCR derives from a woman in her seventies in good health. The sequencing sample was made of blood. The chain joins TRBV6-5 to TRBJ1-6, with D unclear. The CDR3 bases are TGTGCCAGCAGTTACTCCTGGGGAGGCCAGTGGTCACCCCTCCACTTT. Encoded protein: CASSYSWGGQWSPLHF.